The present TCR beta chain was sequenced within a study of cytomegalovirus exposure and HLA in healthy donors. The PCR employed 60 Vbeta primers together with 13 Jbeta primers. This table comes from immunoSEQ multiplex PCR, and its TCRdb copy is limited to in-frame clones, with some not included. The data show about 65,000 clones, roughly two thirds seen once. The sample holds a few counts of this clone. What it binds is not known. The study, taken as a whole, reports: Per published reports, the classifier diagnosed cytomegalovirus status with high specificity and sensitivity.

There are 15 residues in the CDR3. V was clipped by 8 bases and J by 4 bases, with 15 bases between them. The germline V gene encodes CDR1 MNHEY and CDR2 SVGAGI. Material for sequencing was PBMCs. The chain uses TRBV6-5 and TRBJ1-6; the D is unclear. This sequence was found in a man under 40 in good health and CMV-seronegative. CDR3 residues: CASRLETEYNSPLHF. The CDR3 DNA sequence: TGTGCCAGCCGCCTAGAGACCGAGTATAATTCACCCCTCCACTTT.